This T cell receptor (beta chain) was sequenced in a study of blood T cell repertoires in COVID-19 (dated by TCRdb to 2019 to 2021). A note on the overall study: Samples covering the acute and convalescent phases of COVID-19 were provided by collaborators in the United States, Italy and Spain. The repertoires were released in a freely available public database intended as a resource for research on the immune response to SARS-CoV-2. Where HLA class I and class II types were available, the types were taken from metadata supplied by the sample provider, not from assay-based typing. The samples were drawn from the first 160 participants of the ongoing ImmuneRACE study and from 1,200 or so subjects provided by 6 global collaborators. The dataset comprised deeply sampled blood TCRbeta repertoires from subjects exposed to, actively infected with, or recovered from COVID-19. Sample metadata almost always included a de-identified subject ID, COVID-19 status, age in years and sex. The material from the prospective study consisted of cDNA or gDNA derived from T cells, B-cell-depleted T cells, or PBMCs.

TCRbeta CDR3 regions were amplified from genomic DNA by means of the immunoSEQ Assay, a bias-controlled multiplex PCR. From the authors' description of their analysis: The number of nucleated cells in each sample was estimated by amplification of reference gene primers within the assay. Sequence reads were collapsed and filtered to measure the absolute abundance of every unique TCRbeta CDR3 rearrangement. For each sample, productive Simpson clonality was calculated as the square root of Simpson's diversity index across productive rearrangements. The table comes from immuneACCESS by way of TCRdb, which keeps in-frame sequences with V and J called. Part of the clones is missing from these tables; in studies checked, under half for an unresolved V gene and the rest for unknown reasons. That table supplies the V and J calls and clone size; D and trimming were determined from the DNA. For this sample there are about 190,000 clones; roughly 81% appear just once. Clones ranked in the top ten supply approximately 5% of the sample.

Whole blood was collected in K2EDTA tubes by collaborating institutions according to the institutions' own protocols. For TCRbeta analysis, collaborators shipped samples in one of three forms: frozen whole blood, isolated PBMCs, or DNA extracted from either of those sample types. Via the germline V gene (reference sequence), CDR1 is DFQATT and CDR2 SNEGSKA. The germline V end is reduced by 3 bases and the J end by 4 bases; junction bases left unmatched: 4. The CDR3, cysteine through phenylalanine, is 15 amino acids long. Of all the DNA, just the CDR3 is kept, 45 bases in frame from base 1. Beyond this particular receptor, the publication reports: Clinical and demographic metadata were provided uncurated, with the amount varying by source and participant.

Notes on this clone: No antigen is known for it. Base qualities are missing; no much larger clone stands one base away.

The receptor's source is a woman in her 70s with active or convalescent COVID-19. Here the chain combines TRBV20-1 and TRBJ2-2; 11 nucleotides in the junction match TRBD1. Source material: peripheral blood. The DNA sequence is TGCAGTGCTAGTACCGGGACAGGGGGCACCGGGGAGCTGTTTTTT. Its translation is CSASTGTGGTGELFF.